Shown below are 11 T cell receptor beta chains from a single sample sequenced in a study of blood T cells in healthy people across ages. Next came a second PCR, run for about 7 to 12 cycles, which used a sample-barcoded 5' primer along with a J-beta primer mix. TCRdb fed the 5' RACE reads into MiXCR, producing one record per CDR3 protein. The sample includes some 900,000 distinct CDR3 sequences, around 49% of them seen just once. Sequences were obtained from blood. Receptor source: a man aged 25-45 years in good health.

This clonotype occurred a few times. This chain links TRBV10-3 with TRBJ2-7; TRBD2 is a possible D gene (6 bases). Trimming stripped 3 bases from V and 5 bases from J, with 11 bases between. The CDR3 has 13 residues. The germline CDR1 and CDR2 sequences are ENHRY and SYGVKD. The chain's CDR3 is CAISDLGGDEQYF. In DNA, the CDR3 is TGTGCCATCAGTGATCTCGGGGGTGACGAGCAGTACTTC.

The rearrangement joins TRBV27 to TRBJ1-1; D gene unclear. V lost 0 bases and J lost 4, with 12 bases in between. Germline CDR1 reads MNHEY; CDR2 reads SMNVEV (reference sequence). The CDR3 consists of 15 residues. CDR3 in DNA: TGTGCCAGCAGTTTATCCGGGCTTAGGGCCACTGAAGCTTTCTTT. Its translation is CASSLSGLRATEAFF.

The rearrangement links TRBV5-5 to TRBJ1-2; 8 nucleotides align to TRBD1. Germline V gene sequence: CDR1 SGHKS, CDR2 YYEKEE (reference sequence). The CDR3 spans 15 residues. The V and J ends lost 4 bases and 0 bases, in that order; junction bases with no gene match: 5. CDR3 residues: CASSDRGLPNYGYTF. DNA of the CDR3: TGTGCCAGCAGCGACAGGGGACTCCCTAACTATGGCTACACCTTC. Based on the CDR3 plus reference TRBV5-5 and TRBJ1-2, the full variable domain is DAGVTQSPTHLIKTRGQQVTLRCSPISGHKSVSWYQQVLGQGPQFIFQYYEKEERGRGNFPDRFSARQFPNYSSELNVNALLLGDSALYLCASSDRGLPNYGYTFGSGTRLTVV.

The chain has TRBV6-2 or TRBV6-3 and TRBJ2-1, with 10 bases that match TRBD2. V lost 8 bases to trimming and J lost 3 bases; unmatched junction nucleotides: 10. Germline lookup yields CDR1 MNHEY and CDR2 SVGEGT. This CDR3 is built from 16 residues. CDR3 protein: CASLSGTSVNYNEQFF. DNA of the CDR3: TGTGCCAGCTTATCCGGGACTAGCGTCAACTACAATGAGCAGTTCTTC.

This clonotype was counted many times. The CDR3 nucleotides read TGTGCCAGCAGTTCGGGGGGCAATCAGCCCCAGCATTTT. Protein sequence: CASSSGGNQPQHF. The chain joins TRBV12-3 or TRBV12-4 to TRBJ1-5; the D gene is possibly TRBD1 (5 bases). V shed 4 bases and J shed 2 bases, with 6 bases lying between them. This CDR3 has 13 residues.

This clonotype was counted at least ten times. The chain links TRBV20-1 to TRBJ2-5; 10 bases match TRBD2. The V segment lost 3 bases and the J segment 3 bases; nucleotides outside the gene matches: 4. The CDR3 has 14 residues. Germline CDR1 and CDR2: DFQATT and SNEGSKA (reference sequence). CDR3 region: CSARTGTSEETQYF. The CDR3 coding sequence is TGCAGTGCTAGGACCGGGACTAGCGAAGAGACCCAGTACTTC.

This chain links TRBV20-1 with TRBJ2-1; D ambiguous. CDR1 and CDR2 (germline): DFQATT, SNEGSKA (reference sequence). Trimming took 6 bases from V and 1 from J, leaving 16 bases between them. The CDR3 has 15 residues. DNA for the CDR3: TGCAGTGCGGATCAGGTGTCCAGGTCCTACAATGAGCAGTTCTTC. It is translated as CSADQVSRSYNEQFF.

This clonotype was counted many times. The chain uses TRBV3-1 and TRBJ2-3, with D tentatively TRBD2 (5 bases). Germline assignment: CDR1 LGHDT and CDR2 YNNKEL (reference sequence). V lost 1 base and J lost 4, with 12 bases in between. This CDR3 is 15 amino acids long. The CDR3 DNA reads as TGTGCCAGCAGCCAAGTACCGGGGAGCGCAGATACGCAGTATTTT. Translating it yields CASSQVPGSADTQYF.

The gene calls are TRBV4-3 and TRBJ1-1, with 8 bases that match TRBD1. Unmatched junction bases numbered 12, after V lost 4 bases and J lost 11 bases. The CDR3 length is 14 residues. CDR1 is LGHNA, CDR2 YSLEER, per germline. CDR3 DNA sequence: TGCGCCAGCAGCCCCCAACCAGGGGGCAGGGAGGCTTTCTTT. Encoded protein: CASSPQPGGREAFF.

In this sample, this clonotype turned up a few times. The germline gene is not matched at one end of the junction; a read error may be the cause. V and J are TRBV7-7 and TRBJ2-3, with TRBD1 matching over 10 bases. The V gene's germline CDR1 is SSHAT and CDR2 FNYEAQ (reference sequence). The CDR3 covers 14 residues. The CDR3 spells CASSQTGGADTQYF. The CDR3 DNA follows: TGTGCTAGCAGCCAGACAGGGGGCGCAGATACGCAGTATTTT. Full variable domain (remainder filled in from reference TRBV7-7 and TRBJ2-3): GAGVSQSPRYKVTKRGQDVTLRCDPISSHATLYWYQQALGQGPEFLTYFNYEAQPDKSGLPSDRFSAERPEGSISTLTIQRTEQRDSAMYRCASSQTGGADTQYFGPGTRLTVL.

This clonotype was seen only a few times. The chain combines TRBV28 with TRBJ2-7; 8 bases map to TRBD1. Trimming cost V 3 bases and J 6 bases; bases outside gene matches: 7. The CDR3 spans 14 residues. CDR1 MDHEN and CDR2 SYDVKM come from the germline V gene. CDR3 coding DNA: TGTGCCAGCAGTTTGAATCAGGGGGCTGGCGAGCAGTACTTC. Residues: CASSLNQGAGEQYF. The complete variable domain, with remaining parts taken from reference TRBV28 and TRBJ2-7, reads DVKVTQSSRYLVKRTGEKVFLECVQDMDHENMFWYRQDPGLGLRLIYFSYDVKMKEKGDIPEGYSVSREKKERFSLILESASTNQTSMYLCASSLNQGAGEQYFGPGTRLTVT.